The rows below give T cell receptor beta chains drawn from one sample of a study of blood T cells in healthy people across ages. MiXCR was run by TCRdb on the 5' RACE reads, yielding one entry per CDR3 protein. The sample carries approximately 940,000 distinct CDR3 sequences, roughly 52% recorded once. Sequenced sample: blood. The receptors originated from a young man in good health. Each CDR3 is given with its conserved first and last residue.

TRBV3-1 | CASSLLGGQGANSPLHF
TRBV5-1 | CASSLEPSGGTDTQYF
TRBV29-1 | CSGRQVYSNQPQHF
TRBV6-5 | CASSYGLDGYTF
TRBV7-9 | CAWERGENVANTGELFF
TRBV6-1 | CASSEASGRVAPQHF
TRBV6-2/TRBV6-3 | CASSYSGTVNTEAFF
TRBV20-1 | CSARDRKRQGSSYEQYF
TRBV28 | CASSFAYLGTPGTDTQYF
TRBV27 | CASSLAGLGLEQYF
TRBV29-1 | CSVVETVPGEQFF
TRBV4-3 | CASSQDWVSSYEQYF
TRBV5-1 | CASSLEGQYSYNEQFF
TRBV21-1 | CASSLGQCYQPQHF
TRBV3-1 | CASSQGGGRNEQYF
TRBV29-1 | CSGETLERGYTF
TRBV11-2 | CASSLRPPSQYF
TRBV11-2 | CANTELDQETQYF
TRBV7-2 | CASSVQGGSIDTQYF
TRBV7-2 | CASSLGIGDYEQYF
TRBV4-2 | CASRPGEPSNQPQHF
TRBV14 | CASSQGLTQGGTDTQYF
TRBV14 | CASSRTFLTVGTGELFF
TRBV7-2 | CASSPPGPIRGNEQYF
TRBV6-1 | CASSDPGGLRANYGYTF
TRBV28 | CASSGGTSGHNEQFF
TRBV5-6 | CASSKDIQGGTQYF
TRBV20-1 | CSAFPPGLYSNEQYF
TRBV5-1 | CASSLGLAGALQETQYF